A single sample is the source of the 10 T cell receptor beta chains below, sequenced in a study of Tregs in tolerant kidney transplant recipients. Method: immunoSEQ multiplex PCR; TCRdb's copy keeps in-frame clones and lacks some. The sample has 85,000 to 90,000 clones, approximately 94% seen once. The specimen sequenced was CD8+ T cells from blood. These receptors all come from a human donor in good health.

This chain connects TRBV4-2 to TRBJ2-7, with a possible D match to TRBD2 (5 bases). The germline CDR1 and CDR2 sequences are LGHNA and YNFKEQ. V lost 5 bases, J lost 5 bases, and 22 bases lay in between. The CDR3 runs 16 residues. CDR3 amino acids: CASSARPPAAGDEQYF. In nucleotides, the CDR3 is TGTGCCAGCAGCGCCAGACCCCCGGCGGCCGGGGACGAGCAGTACTTC.

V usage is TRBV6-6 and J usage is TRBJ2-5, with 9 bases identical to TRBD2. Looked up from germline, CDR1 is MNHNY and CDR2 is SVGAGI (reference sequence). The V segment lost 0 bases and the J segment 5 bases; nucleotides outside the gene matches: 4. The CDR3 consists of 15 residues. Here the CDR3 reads CASSYSQGLAETQYF. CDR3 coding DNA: TGTGCCAGCAGTTACTCCCAGGGACTAGCCGAGACCCAGTACTTC.

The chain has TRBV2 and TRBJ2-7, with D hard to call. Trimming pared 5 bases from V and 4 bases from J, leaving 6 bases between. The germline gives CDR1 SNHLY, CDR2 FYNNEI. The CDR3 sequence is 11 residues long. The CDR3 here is CASSYRYEQYF. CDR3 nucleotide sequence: TGTGCCAGCAGTTACAGATACGAGCAGTACTTC. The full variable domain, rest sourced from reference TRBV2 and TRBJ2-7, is EPEVTQTPSHQVTQMGQEVILRCVPISNHLYFYWYRQILGQKVEFLVSFYNNEISEKSEIFDDQFSVERPDGSNFTLKIRSTKLEDSAMYFCASSYRYEQYFGPGTRLTVT.

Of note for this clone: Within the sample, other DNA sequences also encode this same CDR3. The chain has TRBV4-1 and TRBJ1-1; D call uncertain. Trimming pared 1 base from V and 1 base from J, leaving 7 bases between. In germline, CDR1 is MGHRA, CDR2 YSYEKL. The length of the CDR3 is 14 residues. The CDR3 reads CASSQVEGNTEAFF. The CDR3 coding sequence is TGCGCCAGCAGCCAAGTGGAGGGGAACACTGAAGCTTTCTTT.

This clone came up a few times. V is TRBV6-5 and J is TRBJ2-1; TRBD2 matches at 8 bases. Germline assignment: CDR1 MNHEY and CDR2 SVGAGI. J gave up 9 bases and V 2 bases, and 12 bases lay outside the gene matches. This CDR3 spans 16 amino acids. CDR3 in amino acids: CASSYESSGSLAEQFF. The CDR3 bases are TGTGCCAGCAGTTACGAATCTAGCGGGTCCCTTGCTGAGCAGTTCTTC.

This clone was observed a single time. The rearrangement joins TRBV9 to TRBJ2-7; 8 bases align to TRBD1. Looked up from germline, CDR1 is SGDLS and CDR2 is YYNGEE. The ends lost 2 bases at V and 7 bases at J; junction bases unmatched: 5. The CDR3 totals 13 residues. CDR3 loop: CASSVRQGREQYF. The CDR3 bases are TGTGCCAGCAGCGTCAGACAGGGGAGGGAGCAGTACTTC.

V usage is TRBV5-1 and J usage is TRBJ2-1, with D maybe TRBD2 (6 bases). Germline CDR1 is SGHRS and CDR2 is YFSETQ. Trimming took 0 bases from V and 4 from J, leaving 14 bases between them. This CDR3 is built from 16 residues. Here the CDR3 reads CASSLEGGAPYNEQFF. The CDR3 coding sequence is TGCGCCAGCAGCTTGGAGGGCGGGGCACCTTACAATGAGCAGTTCTTC. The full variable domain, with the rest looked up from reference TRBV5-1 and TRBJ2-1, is KAGVTQTPRYLIKTRGQQVTLSCSPISGHRSVSWYQQTPGQGLQFLFEYFSETQRNKGNFPGRFSGRQFSNSRSEMNVSTLELGDSALYLCASSLEGGAPYNEQFFGPGTRLTVL.

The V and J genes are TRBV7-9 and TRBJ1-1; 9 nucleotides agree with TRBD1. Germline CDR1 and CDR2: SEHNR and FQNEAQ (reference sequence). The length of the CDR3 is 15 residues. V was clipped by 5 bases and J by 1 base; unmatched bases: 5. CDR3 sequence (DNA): TGTGCCAGCAGCACGGGACAGGGAACGAACACTGAAGCTTTCTTT. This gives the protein CASSTGQGTNTEAFF.

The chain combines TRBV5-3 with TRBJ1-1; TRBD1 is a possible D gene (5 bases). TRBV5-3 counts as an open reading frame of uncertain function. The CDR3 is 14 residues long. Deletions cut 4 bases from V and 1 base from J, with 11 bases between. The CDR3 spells CARSVGPTNTEAFF. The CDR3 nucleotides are TGTGCCAGAAGCGTGGGACCGACGAACACTGAAGCTTTCTTT.

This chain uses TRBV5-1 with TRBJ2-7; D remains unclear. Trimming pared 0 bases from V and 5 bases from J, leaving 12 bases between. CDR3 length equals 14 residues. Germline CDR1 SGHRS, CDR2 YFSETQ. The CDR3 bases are TGCGCCAGCAGCTTGGCGCTGGGTTTGGACGAGCAGTACTTC. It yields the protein CASSLALGLDEQYF.